The entry that follows covers one T cell receptor (beta chain) sequence. This clone was seen a few times. The antigen it binds to is not known. Nothing much larger sits one base from this clone, and base qualities are not available. The data belong to a study of cytomegalovirus exposure and HLA in healthy donors (dated by TCRdb to the late 2010s). About the investigation overall: In an earlier analysis of roughly 500 of the donors, 276 Gb of sequence data and roughly 100 million unique TCR beta sequences from approximately 180 million T cells were reported. An early release that covered some 630 HLA-typed donors contained around 330 gigabases of sequencing data and 65 million to 100 million unique TCR sequences. The genetic ancestry cluster associated with self-reported Caucasian donors included over 65% of the approximately 430 genotyped donors. The study aimed to test whether cataloging public T cell receptors could reveal signatures of past pathogen exposure. The study used immunosequencing to profile the T cell repertoires of 600 to 850 subjects and linked those repertoires to cytomegalovirus serostatus. In addition to the first cohort of 666 subjects, a separate validation cohort of around 110 different subjects was used. To predict cytomegalovirus infection status, the study combined high-throughput TCR immunosequencing, statistical association of individual TCRs with disease status, and machine learning. A later analysis re-analyzed previously published TCR beta repertoires from 650 to 800 donors and added high-resolution HLA genotyping to study TCR occurrence patterns. The later analysis used no new phenotypic data to find candidate immune exposures, relying instead on TCR beta sequences and their occurrence across donors. An earlier analysis of around 580 of the donors used high-throughput TCR beta sequencing to judge whether each TCR beta V gene segment behaved as functional or pseudogenic. Donor age, sex, ethnicity and CMV serostatus were compiled alongside the repertoire data. Genome-wide SNP genotypes for about 65% of the roughly 670 donors were used in a later genetic analysis, which treated that subset as a discovery cohort. All discovery cohort repertoires had been generated on a single sequencing platform. Both class I and class II loci were covered by HLA typing, at four-digit resolution. Typing coverage varied by locus: roughly 629-630 donors for A, B, C, DRB1 and DQB1; roughly 560 for DQA1; around 610 for DPA1; about 450 for DPB1. Because of strong linkage in the cohort, four or five DR-DQ haplotypes were treated as single units for association and clustering. On average, 235,054 unique TCR beta nucleotide sequences were sequenced per donor among 398 genotyped donors of the cohort, with roughly 18% of those sequences being non-productive.

The cohort was made up of under 800 healthy bone marrow donors. All cohort members were sampled while nominally healthy, although unrecorded immune exposures were likely present. The donor was CMV seropositive and was included in the group of 270 or so seropositive cohort members. Each donor provided a peripheral blood sample, and peripheral blood mononuclear cells were used for TCR beta sequencing. Genomic DNA was extracted from the blood cell samples with the Qiagen DNeasy Blood Extraction Kit. Points the paper makes about the study in general: In vitro tests confirmed that a few of the cytomegalovirus-associated TCR beta chains recognize cytomegalovirus antigens. A further reported finding was that TCR beta sequences accurately predicted the HLA-A and HLA-B alleles for most subjects in the first cohort. In both the original and validation cohorts, the classifier was reported to diagnose cytomegalovirus status with high specificity and sensitivity. The 87-base-pair reads could not distinguish some IMGT-functional V segments, including TRBV6-2 and TRBV6-3, so those segments were excluded. The study gave a list of 150 to 200 TCR beta chains associated with cytomegalovirus. A later analysis found that most CMV-associated TCR beta chains appeared HLA-restricted, with HLA associations seemingly driven largely by CMV exposure. CMV serostatus was the only immune exposure information available for the cohort. It was suggested by the authors that the approach could potentially be generalized to other disease states and immunological phenotypes. The presence/absence analyses assumed that sequencing depth was roughly uniform across donors, and that assumption may not be true. According to a later analysis, parvovirus B19, influenza, CMV and Epstein-Barr virus appeared linked to several top co-occurrence clusters. When HLA alleles, especially DR and DQ, strongly co-occurred, attributing TCR associations to individual alleles was difficult. Broadly in line with IMGT annotations, most TCR beta V segments showed up in productive rearrangements about 87% or about 30% of the time in an earlier analysis of about 500 of the donors. In a later analysis, TCR association rates were found to vary across HLA loci, with the most associated TCRs seen for DRB1 alleles and the fewest for HLA-C alleles. A later analysis associated about 16,000 TCR beta sequences with specific HLA alleles at a false discovery rate of 0.05. An association between a missense DCLRE1C variant and V-gene and J-gene trimming of TCR beta chains was found in a later genetic analysis and replicated in an independent cohort. Because some donors lacked HLA typing at each locus, the association tests relied only on the typed subset. Seventeen rarely observed V segments, including chromosome 9 orphons, were excluded from the earlier analysis of about 600 of the donors because counts were too low. While some public TCRs were present in many individuals, most TCR sequences turned up only very rarely across donors. Compared with the approximately 670-donor mean, donors in an Asian-associated ancestry cluster had fewer N-insertions in productive TCRs, according to a later genetic analysis. A later analysis found that HLA-associated TCR beta chains were more clonally expanded and had lower generation probabilities than equally common non-associated chains. The cohort was sequenced for TCR beta chains only, and without alpha or paired-chain data the features that could be detected were limited. A group of highly shared sequence variants was considered likely to be a technical artifact of the sequencing pipeline. Linkage disequilibrium might explain the correlated functional status among segregating V segments, but an unknown experimental factor could not be ruled out.

V lost 2 bases and J lost 4 bases; the stretch between them is 9 bases long. The CDR3, cysteine through phenylalanine, is 15 amino acids long. The retained sequence is limited to the CDR3, 45 bases, with the frame set at the first base. CDR1 WSHSY and CDR2 SAAADI were looked up in the germline V gene. The library was generated by the immunoSEQ multiplex PCR assay. For the multiplex PCR, a mixture combining 60 forward primers for TCR Vbeta segments and 13 reverse primers for TCR Jbeta segments was used. The CDR3 region of rearranged TCR beta genes was amplified from genomic DNA with a multiplex PCR assay. The Illumina HiSeq System was used to sequence the amplified TCR beta libraries as 87-base-pair reads. The original pipeline was this. A later analysis tallied tens of millions of unique TCR beta chains across the 550 to 850 repertoires, and some 12 million of those chains were shared by two or more donors. Raw reads were error-corrected and collapsed into unique sequences by a nearest-neighbor algorithm in which closely related sequences were merged to remove PCR and sequencing errors. CDR3 sequences were aligned to IMGT reference sequences to assign V, D and J gene segments. For a sequence to be retained, at least a six-nucleotide match to both a V gene segment and a J gene segment was required. A rearrangement was called productive if the CDR3 had no stop codons and remained in frame with V and J, and every other rearrangement was called non-productive. Following IMGT convention, CDR3 was defined as the stretch from the second conserved V-encoded cysteine up to the conserved J-encoded phenylalanine. In an earlier analysis of around 600 of the donors, sequences lacking an unambiguous match to a single V gene segment were excluded. In an earlier analysis of about 590 of the donors, a V segment was called functional when productive rearrangements were above 56.7%, and segregating when the standard deviation between donors exceeded 5%. A statistical classification framework was developed to diagnose cytomegalovirus status using the catalog of TCR beta chain sequences. A later analysis assigned V and J genes by comparing TCR nucleotide sequences with IMGT/GENE-DB human TR gene sequences. The TCRdist pipeline was used in a later analysis to assign CDR3 sequences and most-parsimonious VDJ recombination scenarios. In a later analysis, each TCR beta chain was defined by its CDR3 amino acid sequence together with its V-gene family, and reads lacking a unique V-gene family were excluded. As a way to deal with suspected cross-contamination and a sequencing artifact, a later analysis dropped hundreds of nucleotide sequences that were highly shared and had low generation probability. In a later analysis, a clonal expansion index was calculated for each public chain from normalized within-repertoire ranks of inferred template counts. Generation probabilities in a later analysis came from a VDJ recombination model fitted to out-of-frame rearrangements, and those results were checked against IGoR. Hypergeometric tests were used in a later analysis to score TCR-TCR, TCR-HLA and TCR-CMV co-occurrence, with a repertoire-size bias correction applied to the TCR pairs. False discovery rates were estimated in a later analysis by permuting HLA or CMV assignments 20 times. In a later analysis, co-occurring TCRs were grouped using DBSCAN, with TCRdist sequence similarity added in when clustering inside HLA-allele-positive subsets. Repertoires with fewer than 30,000 or more than 120,000 public chains, plus five repertoires with anomalous nucleotide sharing, were excluded from co-occurrence clustering. As stored in TCRdb, this immuneACCESS dataset retains in-frame rearrangements with V and J assigned. A fraction of the clones does not appear; measured against another copy, unresolved V genes explain less than half of the discrepancy, and the remainder lacks a known reason. V, J and clone size reflect that table, while D and trimming were determined from the DNA. For this sample the table gives about 90,000 clones, of which more than 70% were detected only once. The top ten clones comprise around 20% of the sample.

Sequences were obtained from PBMCs. This TCR came from a woman aged 60-75 years in good health and CMV-seropositive. The V and J segments used are TRBV10-2 and TRBJ1-6; TRBD1 is perhaps the D gene, given 5 matching bases. The encoded CDR3 is CASSEDSRYNSPLHF. The bases are TGCGCCAGCAGTGAGGACAGCCGTTATAATTCACCCCTCCACTTT.